The sequence of this T cell receptor beta chain was determined in a study of cytomegalovirus exposure and HLA in healthy donors. Study details: Counted in an early data release were roughly 81 million unique TCRs from HLA-typed donors.

V shed 4 bases and J 6 bases; nucleotides not matched to a gene: 9. The germline gives CDR1 MGHRA, CDR2 YSYEKL. The CDR3 length is 17 residues. A word on this clone: Its antigen is unidentified.

13 Jbeta primers and 60 Vbeta primers were used for the PCR. This table comes from immunoSEQ multiplex PCR, and its TCRdb copy is limited to in-frame clones, with some not included. This table has approximately 160,000 clones, about 75% appearing once. Study results and caveats: By HLA locus, TCR association rates varied in a later analysis, with DRB1 showing the most and HLA-C the fewest. About 87% or about 30% of the time was how often most TCR beta V segments were productive, according to an earlier analysis. Later analysis associated a missense DCLRE1C variant with TCR beta V- and J-gene trimming.

Sequenced sample: PBMCs. The rearrangement uses TRBV4-1 and TRBJ2-1, with 13 bases fitting TRBD2. This sequence was found in a male donor in good health and CMV-seronegative. CDR3 residues: CASSPSLRTSGSNEQFF. The CDR3 bases are TGCGCCAGCAGCCCCTCCCTCCGGACTAGCGGGAGCAATGAGCAGTTCTTC.